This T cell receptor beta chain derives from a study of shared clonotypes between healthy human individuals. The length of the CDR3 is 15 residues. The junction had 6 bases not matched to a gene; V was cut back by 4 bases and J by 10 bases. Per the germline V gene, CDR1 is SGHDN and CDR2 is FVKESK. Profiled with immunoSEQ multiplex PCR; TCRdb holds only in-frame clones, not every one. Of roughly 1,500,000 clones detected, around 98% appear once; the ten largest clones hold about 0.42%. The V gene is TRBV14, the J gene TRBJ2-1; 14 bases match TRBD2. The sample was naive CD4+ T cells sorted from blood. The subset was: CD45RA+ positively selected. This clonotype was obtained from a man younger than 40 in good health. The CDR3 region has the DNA TGTGCCAGCAGCCCCGGGACTAGCGGGAGTGGGGAGCAGTTCTTC. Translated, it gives CASSPGTSGSGEQFF.